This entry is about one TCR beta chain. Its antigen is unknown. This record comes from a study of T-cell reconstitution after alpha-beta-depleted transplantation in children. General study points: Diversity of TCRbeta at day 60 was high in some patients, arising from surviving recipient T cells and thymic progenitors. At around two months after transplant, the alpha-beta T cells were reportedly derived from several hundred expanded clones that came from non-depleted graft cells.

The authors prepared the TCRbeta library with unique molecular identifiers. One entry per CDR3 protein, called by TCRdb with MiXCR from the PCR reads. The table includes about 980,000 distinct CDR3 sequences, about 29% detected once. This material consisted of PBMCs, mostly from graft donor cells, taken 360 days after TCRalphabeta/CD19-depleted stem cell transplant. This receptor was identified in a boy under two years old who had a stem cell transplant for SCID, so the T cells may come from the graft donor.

In DNA, the CDR3 is TGTGCCAGCTCACTCTACGGGACAGATAATTCACCCCTCCACTTT. Amino acid sequence: CASSLYGTDNSPLHF. The genes are TRBV18 and TRBJ1-6; 7 bases align to TRBD1. The CDR3 is 15 residues long. The V gene end was trimmed by 4 bases and the J gene end by 5 bases; junction bases not matched to a gene: 5. Germline CDR1 reads KGHSH; CDR2 reads LQKENI.